This T cell receptor beta chain was identified during a study of blood T cell repertoires in COVID-19. Study summary: The origin of the acute and convalescent COVID-19 samples was the United States, Italy and Spain.

Participants were aged roughly 18 to 100 years from roughly 26 US areas. Self-reported history from a screening survey and questionnaire set each donor's cohort. In the original analysis: Scientists estimated how many nucleated cells there were by amplifying reference gene primers. Using immunoSEQ multiplex PCR, the repertoire was profiled, and TCRdb retains in-frame clones only, with some absent. V, J and clone size are taken as reported in that table, and D and trimming were inferred from the DNA itself. The table shows roughly 200,000 clones, with approximately 86% occurring only once. This clonotype was sampled from a woman aged 25-40 years who had been exposed to COVID-19. The source material was PBMCs or T cells enriched from blood (not recorded which).

CDR3 sequence (DNA): TGTGCCAGTACTCCGGGCCGGGGTGGAAACACCATATATTTT. Protein product: CASTPGRGGNTIYF. The chain joins TRBV19 to TRBJ1-3; no reliable D call. This CDR3 has 14 amino acids. With 7 bases removed from V and 3 bases from J, the gap between germline ends came to 13 bases. Germline-derived CDR1 and CDR2 are LNHDA and SQIVND (reference sequence).